The 22 T cell receptor beta chains presented below share a single source sample, sequenced in a study of CD8+CD57+ T cells in acquired aplastic anemia. Genomic DNA constituted the template upon which TCR beta VDJ and CDR3 profiling was performed. TCRdb analysed the reads with MiXCR anew, one entry per CDR3 protein. Here the sample spans around 400,000 distinct CDR3 sequences, around 68% being singletons. The sequencing input was sorted CD4+, CD8+, or CD8+CD57+ T cells (not recorded which) from PBMCs. Every receptor here comes from a human donor in good health, serving as a control.

This clonotype was picked up one time. This chain uses TRBV5-4 with TRBJ2-5; TRBD2 agrees at 10 bases. This CDR3 has 16 amino acids. Germline trimming cut 1 base from V and 5 bases from J; bases unmatched to any gene: 8. The germline CDR1 and CDR2 sequences are SGHNT and YYREEE (reference sequence). CDR3 loop: CASSLSGGDYNETQYF. CDR3 nucleotides: TGTGCCAGCAGCTTGAGCGGGGGGGACTACAATGAGACCCAGTACTTC.

About this clonotype itself: Compared with germline, one end of the junction differs, possibly owing to a read error. CDR3 bases: TGCAGCGTTGAAGGGGTCCAAGTGAACCCTGAAGCTTTCTTT. This encodes CSVEGVQVNPEAFF. The chain uses TRBV29-1 and TRBJ1-1, with D uncertain. This CDR3 has 14 amino acids. Germline-derived CDR1 and CDR2 are SQVTM and ANQGSEA. Full variable domain (outside the CDR3, taken from reference TRBV29-1 and TRBJ1-1): SAVISQKPSRDICQRGTSLTIQCQVDSQVTMMFWYRQQPGQSLTLIATANQGSEATYESGFVIDKFPISRPNLTFSTLTVSNMSPEDSSIYLCSVEGVQVNPEAFFGQGTRLTVV.

Remarks on this clonotype: One junction end disagrees with the germline gene, perhaps due to a read error. This chain joins TRBV2 and TRBJ2-2, with 11 bases aligning to TRBD1. Germline CDR1 SNHLY, CDR2 FYNNEI. This CDR3 is 17 amino acids long. The CDR3 sequence: CASSPDRGPTEAVFGHF. The CDR3 DNA sequence: TGTGCCAGCAGCCCGGACAGGGGGCCCACTGAAGCCGTCTTTGGACATTTT.

The chain joins TRBV20-1 to TRBJ2-7; the D gene is possibly TRBD2 (5 bases). There are 15 residues in the CDR3. Germline CDR1 and CDR2: DFQATT and SNEGSKA (reference sequence). The ends were cut back, 1 base at V and 0 bases at J, with 13 bases in the middle. CDR3: CSARGAGVSSYEQYF. In nucleotides, the CDR3 is TGCAGTGCTAGAGGGGCCGGGGTAAGCTCCTACGAGCAGTACTTC.

A remark on this clonotype: Because it lacks the conserved phenylalanine or tryptophan at the end, this CDR3 is likely a read error. The V call is TRBV10-3, the J call TRBJ1-6, with unresolved D. The germline V gene has CDR1 ENHRY and CDR2 SYGVKD. The CDR3 is 11 residues long. The CDR3 loop is CATGYNSPLHS. DNA of the CDR3: TGCGCCACCGGGTATAATTCACCCCTCCACTCT.

The V gene is TRBV5-1, the J gene TRBJ1-4, with 8 positions matching TRBD1. CDR3 length equals 16 residues. V was clipped by 7 bases and J by 7 bases; unmatched bases: 15. CDR1 SGHRS and CDR2 YFSETQ come from the germline V gene. CDR3 nucleotides: TGCGCCAGCGGCTCTCCCTCCGGGACAGGAGGTGAAAAACTGTTTTTT. Its translation: CASGSPSGTGGEKLFF.

This clonotype was seen a few times. The chain employs TRBV19 and TRBJ1-2, with 8 bases matching TRBD1. This CDR3 is built from 14 residues. The germline V gene encodes CDR1 LNHDA and CDR2 SQIVND (reference sequence). With V trimmed by 7 bases and J by 4 bases, 8 bases remained unmatched. CDR3 amino acids: CASNGQGGGYGYTF. The CDR3, as DNA: TGTGCCAGTAACGGACAGGGAGGGGGCTATGGCTACACCTTC.

There are many counts of this clonotype. The chain links TRBV11-3 to TRBJ2-5; 8 bases line up with TRBD1. This CDR3 region has 14 residues. CDR1 and CDR2 (germline): SGHNT, YENEEA. After removal of 4 bases from V and 4 bases from J, the junction contained 5 bases not matched to a gene. CDR3 sequence reads: CASSSPGGSETQYF. In nucleotides, the CDR3 is TGTGCCAGCAGCTCCCCAGGGGGCTCAGAGACCCAGTACTTC.

The CDR3 DNA is TGCGCTAGTGACTTGGGACAGCGGCCTCCGCATTTT. Protein: CASDLGQRPPHF. The V and J genes are TRBV5-1 and TRBJ1-5, with TRBD1 matching over 7 bases. Germline-derived CDR1 and CDR2 are SGHRS and YFSETQ. CDR3 length: 12 amino acids.

To note about this clonotype: A read error is likely, as this CDR3 ends without the conserved phenylalanine or tryptophan. The DNA is left out, because the CDR3 cannot be placed on it with certainty; the CDR3 is given as TCRdb lists it. V gene TRBV7-3 combines with J gene TRBJ1-1. Ends included, the CDR3 has 13 residues. Germline lookup yields CDR1 SGHTA and CDR2 FQGTGA. The CDR3: CASSLSVTSADTQ.

Ten or more counts support this clonotype. The chain couples TRBV7-8 to TRBJ2-7; 8 positions match TRBD1. CDR1 is SGHVS and CDR2 is FQNEAQ in the germline V gene. The ends lost 5 bases at V and 7 bases at J; junction bases unmatched: 16. The length of the CDR3 is 16 residues. In nucleotides, the CDR3 is TGTGCCAGCAGCCCCGTCCGGGACAGGTACAATCGGGAGCAGTACTTC. This gives the protein CASSPVRDRYNREQYF. The variable domain in full, completed from reference TRBV7-8 and TRBJ2-7, reads GAGVSQSPRYKVAKRGQDVALRCDPISGHVSLFWYQQALGQGPEFLTYFQNEAQLDKSGLPSDRFFAERPEGSVSTLKIQRTQQEDSAVYLCASSPVRDRYNREQYFGPGTRLTVT.

This chain uses TRBV19 with TRBJ2-5; unclear D gene. Germline V gene sequence: CDR1 LNHDA, CDR2 SQIVND (reference sequence). The CDR3 consists of 14 residues. The germline V and J ends were trimmed by 1 base and 5 bases, with 11 bases remaining between them. For the CDR3, the DNA is TGTGCCAGTAGTATAGCCTCATCTGGGGAGACCCAGTACTTC. It specifies CASSIASSGETQYF.

The chain carries TRBV10-3 and TRBJ2-3; 9 positions match TRBD2. The germline CDR1 and CDR2 sequences are ENHRY and SYGVKD. V was clipped by 8 bases and J by 1 base; unmatched bases: 13. CDR3 length: 17 residues. For the CDR3, the DNA is TGTGCCATCGCCGGGACTAGCCTCGGATACGGCACAGATACGCAGTATTTT. It translates to CAIAGTSLGYGTDTQYF.

This clonotype was seen repeatedly, ten times or more. The rearrangement joins TRBV12-5 to TRBJ2-7; TRBD2 agrees at 7 bases. The CDR3 is made up of 13 amino acids. The junction had 3 bases not matched to a gene; V was cut back by 2 bases and J by 5 bases. Per germline, CDR1 LGHNT and CDR2 FRNRAP. The DNA for the CDR3 is TGTGCTAGTGGTTTGCGGGCGGGGGACGAGCAGTACTTC. Translating it yields CASGLRAGDEQYF.

This clonotype has at least ten counts. The J gene is TRBJ1-5, the V gene TRBV12-3 or TRBV12-4; 11 positions agree with TRBD1. The J segment lost 1 base and the V segment lost 3 bases, leaving 5 bases of the junction unmatched. The CDR3 has 17 residues. Here the CDR3 DNA reads TGTGCCAGCAGTTTCTCCGGACAGGGGGCGAGCAATCAGCCCCAGCATTTT. Its translation is CASSFSGQGASNQPQHF.

As to this clonotype: One end of the junction fails to match germline, which may point to a read error. The chain carries TRBV2 and TRBJ1-2; TRBD1 agrees at 7 bases. Germline CDR1 and CDR2: SNHLY and FYNNEI. The CDR3 spans 14 residues. Written as DNA, the CDR3 is TGTGCCAGAGACGCGAGACTTGCAGGGGGGGCGCACTCCTTC. This encodes CARDARLAGGAHSF.

The V call is TRBV2, the J call TRBJ2-7; D remains ambiguous. The CDR3 runs to 14 residues. Trimming took 10 bases from V and 4 from J, leaving 20 bases between them. Germline CDR1 reads SNHLY; CDR2 reads FYNNEI. CDR3 loop: CATELGSSGYEQYF. The CDR3 bases are TGTGCCACGGAACTGGGGTCGAGTGGGTACGAGCAGTACTTC.

Many counts were recorded for this clonotype. This rearrangement joins TRBV20-1 to TRBJ2-7, with TRBD1 identical over 9 bases. The V gene's germline CDR1 is DFQATT and CDR2 SNEGSKA (reference sequence). CDR3 size: 14 residues. V lost 4 bases to trimming and J lost 5 bases; unmatched junction nucleotides: 9. CDR3 sequence reads: CSATQDRGGDEQYF. The DNA for the CDR3 is TGCAGTGCTACCCAGGACAGGGGAGGGGACGAGCAGTACTTC.

This chain connects TRBV5-6 to TRBJ1-1; no reliable D call. The germline CDR1 and CDR2 sequences are SGHDT and YYEEEE. Trimming pared 0 bases from V and 8 bases from J, leaving 8 bases between. This CDR3 region has 12 residues. CDR3 sequence (DNA): TGTGCCAGCAGCTTGGACGGGAACGAAGCTTTCTTT. It yields the protein CASSLDGNEAFF. The full variable domain, rest sourced from reference TRBV5-6 and TRBJ1-1, is DAGVTQSPTHLIKTRGQQVTLRCSPKSGHDTVSWYQQALGQGPQFIFQYYEEEERQRGNFPDRFSGHQFPNYSSELNVNALLLGDSALYLCASSLDGNEAFFGQGTRLTVV.

This clonotype was seen a few times. This chain links TRBV15 with TRBJ1-6; the match to TRBD1 covers 10 bases. Germline CDR1 and CDR2: LNHNV and YYDKDF (reference sequence). The V and J ends lost 2 bases and 7 bases, in that order; junction bases with no gene match: 8. The CDR3 extends over 17 amino acids. The CDR3 DNA reads as TGTGCCACCAGCAGACAAACCGGGACAGGGGTAAATTCACCCCTCCACTTT. Translation gives CATSRQTGTGVNSPLHF. The full variable domain, rest sourced from reference TRBV15 and TRBJ1-6, is DAMVIQNPRYQVTQFGKPVTLSCSQTLNHNVMYWYQQKSSQAPKLLFHYYDKDFNNEADTPDNFQSRRPNTSFCFLDIRSPGLGDTAMYLCATSRQTGTGVNSPLHFGNGTRLTVT.

The gene calls are TRBV7-9 and TRBJ2-7; 10 bases line up with TRBD2. The CDR3 sequence is 15 residues long. Trimming at V came to 0 bases and at J to 5 bases, leaving 4 bases not matched to a gene. Germline V CDR1 and CDR2: SEHNR, FQNEAQ (reference sequence). The CDR3 DNA is TGTGCCAGCAGCTTAGCTAGCGGGAGGCACCACGAGCAGTACTTC. This gives the protein CASSLASGRHHEQYF.

This clonotype was recorded only once. The chain recombines TRBV5-4 with TRBJ1-5; D gene unclear. Trimming removed 3 bases from V and 5 bases from J, with 12 bases in between. The germline V gene has CDR1 SGHNT and CDR2 YYREEE (reference sequence). The CDR3 runs to 14 residues. Written as DNA, the CDR3 is TGTGCCAGCAGCTCCGATGGGTGGGATCAGCCCCAGCATTTT. Translated: CASSSDGWDQPQHF.